Detailed here is one T cell receptor beta chain. Clones were read by immunoSEQ multiplex PCR, and TCRdb kept only the in-frame ones, dropping some. The sample lists tens of thousands of clones, roughly 90% seen once, with over 0.55% in the top ten. This CDR3 region has 17 residues. Germline loops: CDR1 SGDLS, CDR2 YYNGEE. V gave up 0 bases and J gave up 4 bases, with 16 bases separating them. The sample comes from a study of graft-versus-host responses after intestinal transplantation. This chain connects TRBV9 to TRBJ2-2; D may be TRBD1 (6 bases). Sequences were derived from PBMCs, sampled 98 days after intestinal transplantation. This receptor was taken from a human patient who received an intestinal transplant, so some T cells may come from the graft donor. CDR3 loop: CASSVEGRTDSTGELFF. In DNA, the CDR3 is TGTGCCAGCAGCGTAGAGGGTAGGACAGATAGCACCGGGGAGCTGTTTTTT.